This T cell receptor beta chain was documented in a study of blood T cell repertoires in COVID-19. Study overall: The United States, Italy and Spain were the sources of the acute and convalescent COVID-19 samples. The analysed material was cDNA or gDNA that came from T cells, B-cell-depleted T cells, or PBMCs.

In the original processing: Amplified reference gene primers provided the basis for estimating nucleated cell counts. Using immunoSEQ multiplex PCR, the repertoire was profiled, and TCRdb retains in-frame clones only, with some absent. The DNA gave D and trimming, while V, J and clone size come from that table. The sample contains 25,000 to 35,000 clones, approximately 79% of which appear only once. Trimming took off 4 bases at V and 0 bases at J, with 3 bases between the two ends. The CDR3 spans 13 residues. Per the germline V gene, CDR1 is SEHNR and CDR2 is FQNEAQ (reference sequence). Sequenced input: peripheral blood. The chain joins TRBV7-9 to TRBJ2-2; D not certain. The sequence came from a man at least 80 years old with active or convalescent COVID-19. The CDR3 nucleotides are TGTGCCAGCAGCTCCACGAACACCGGGGAGCTGTTTTTT. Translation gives CASSSTNTGELFF.